This T cell receptor (beta chain) came from a study of PD-L1 blockade in urothelial cancer. Overall study context: Male patients with bladder-origin urothelial cancer numbered about 90% of the 29.

As for this clone: Its antigen is not identified.

The repertoire was sequenced with immunoSEQ multiplex PCR; TCRdb's copy has only in-frame clones and lacks some. Of about 74,000 clones in the sample, 80% to 90% were seen once. Whole-study findings and limits: Durable-benefit cases showed more tumor-associated blood clone expansion at 3 weeks.

The CDR3 is 15 amino acids. Germline-derived CDR1 and CDR2 are MDHEN and SYDVKM. With V trimmed by 1 base and J by 6 bases, 6 bases remained unmatched. Each individual provided 1 to 8 samples (taken pretreatment and on-treatment). This sequence was found in a man aged 70-80 years with urothelial cancer. The input for sequencing was PBMCs, taken around atezolizumab (anti-PD-L1) treatment. The chain couples TRBV28 to TRBJ1-5, with 7 bases matching TRBD1. The CDR3 DNA reads as TGTGCCAGCAGTTTATCTACAGGGGAAATTCAGCCCCAGCATTTT. It specifies CASSLSTGEIQPQHF.